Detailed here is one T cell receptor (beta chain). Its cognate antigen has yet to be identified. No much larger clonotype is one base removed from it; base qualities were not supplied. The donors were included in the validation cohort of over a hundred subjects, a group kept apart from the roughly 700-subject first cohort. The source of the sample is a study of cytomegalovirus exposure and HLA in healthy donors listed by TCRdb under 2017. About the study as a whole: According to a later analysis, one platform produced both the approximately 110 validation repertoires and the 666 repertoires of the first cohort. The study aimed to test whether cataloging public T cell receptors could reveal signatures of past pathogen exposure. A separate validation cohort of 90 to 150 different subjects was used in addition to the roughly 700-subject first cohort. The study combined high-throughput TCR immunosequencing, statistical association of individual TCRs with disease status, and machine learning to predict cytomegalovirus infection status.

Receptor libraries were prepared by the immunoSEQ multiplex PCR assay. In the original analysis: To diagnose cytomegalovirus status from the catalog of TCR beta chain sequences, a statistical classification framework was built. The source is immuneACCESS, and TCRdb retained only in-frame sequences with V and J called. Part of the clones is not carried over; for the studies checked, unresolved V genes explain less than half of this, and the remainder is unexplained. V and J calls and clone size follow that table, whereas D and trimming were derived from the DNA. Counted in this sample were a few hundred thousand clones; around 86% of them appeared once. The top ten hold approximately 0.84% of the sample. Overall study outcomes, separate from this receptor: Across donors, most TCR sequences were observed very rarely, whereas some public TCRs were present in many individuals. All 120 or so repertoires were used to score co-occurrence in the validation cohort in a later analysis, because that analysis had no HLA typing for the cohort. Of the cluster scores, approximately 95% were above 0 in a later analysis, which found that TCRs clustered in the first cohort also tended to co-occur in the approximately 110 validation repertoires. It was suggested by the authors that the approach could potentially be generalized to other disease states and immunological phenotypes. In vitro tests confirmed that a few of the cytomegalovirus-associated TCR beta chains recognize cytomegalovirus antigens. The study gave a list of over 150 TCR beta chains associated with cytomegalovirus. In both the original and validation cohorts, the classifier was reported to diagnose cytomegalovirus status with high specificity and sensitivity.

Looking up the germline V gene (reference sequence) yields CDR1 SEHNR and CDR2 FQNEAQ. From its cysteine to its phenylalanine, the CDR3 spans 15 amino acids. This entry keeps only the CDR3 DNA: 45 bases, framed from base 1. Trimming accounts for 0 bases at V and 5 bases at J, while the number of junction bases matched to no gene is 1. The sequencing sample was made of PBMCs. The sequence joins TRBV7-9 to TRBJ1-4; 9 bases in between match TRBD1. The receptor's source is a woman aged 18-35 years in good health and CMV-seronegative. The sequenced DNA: TGTGCCAGCAGCTTAGCCGGGACAGGGAATGAAAAACTGTTTTTT. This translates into CASSLAGTGNEKLFF.